Below, 7 T cell receptor beta chains from the same sample are listed, as sequenced in a study of regulatory T cells in long-lasting Graves disease. Time point noted: persistent/refractory GD, antithyroid drugs over 5 years with positive TRAb. Scientists built the TCR library using RNA that was extracted from PBMCs. Library construction for TCR beta used iRepertoire HTBI primers and Arm-PCR of CDR3 regions. TCRdb recomputed calls from the multiplex PCR reads with MiXCR, one row per CDR3 protein. The data contain more than 350,000 distinct CDR3 sequences, 21% of them singletons. The source material was peripheral blood mononuclear cells (PBMCs), sampled when the disease was refractory, from a patient treated with antithyroid drugs. Every receptor here comes from a female donor with Graves disease.

This chain connects TRBV6-2 or TRBV6-3 to TRBJ2-2; D possibly corresponds to TRBD1 (6 bases). This CDR3 has 15 amino acids. Looked up from germline, CDR1 is MNHEY and CDR2 is SVGEGT. The V end lost 5 bases, the J end lost 4 bases, and 14 bases lay between the germline ends. CDR3 amino acids: CASSGQQASTGELFF. In DNA form, the CDR3 reads TGTGCCAGCAGTGGACAGCAAGCGAGCACCGGGGAGCTGTTTTTT.

In this sample, this clonotype turned up many times. V usage is TRBV28 and J usage is TRBJ2-5; 11 nucleotides line up with TRBD2. This CDR3 contains 17 residues. V was pared by 5 bases and J by 5 bases, with 13 bases of the junction left unmatched. Germline values: CDR1 MDHEN, CDR2 SYDVKM. The CDR3 loop is CASSKIAGGRREETQYF. CDR3 DNA: TGTGCCAGCAGTAAAATAGCGGGAGGGCGACGGGAGGAGACCCAGTACTTC.

The table lists this clonotype with a count of one. Possible read error: a much larger clone is one base away. The rearrangement joins TRBV27 to TRBJ1-5; D is undetermined. Germline V lookup: CDR1 MNHEY, CDR2 SMNVEV (reference sequence). The CDR3 covers 13 residues. CDR3 region: CASSFGPVEPQRF. DNA of the CDR3: TGTGCCAGCAGTTTTGGACCGGTGGAGCCCCAGCGTTTT.

This chain uses TRBV20-1 with TRBJ2-2; a weak D match, TRBD2 (6 bases). Trimming cost V 5 bases and J 2 bases, with 12 bases left between them. Germline loops: CDR1 DFQATT, CDR2 SNEGSKA (reference sequence). This CDR3 spans 14 amino acids. CDR3 DNA: TGCAGTGCTGCCGGACTAACCAACACCGGGGAGCTGTTTTTT. It encodes CSAAGLTNTGELFF.

As regards this clonotype: Its ends do not fully match the called genes, so a read error is possible. The chain employs TRBV5-1 and TRBJ2-5, with 15 nucleotides matching TRBD2. The CDR3 has 17 residues. Germline CDR1 SGHRS, CDR2 YFSETQ. CDR3 loop: CASSPGTSGRPQEAQYF. The DNA for the CDR3 is TGCGCCAGCAGCCCCGGGACTAGCGGGAGGCCCCAAGAGGCCCAGTACTTC.

This clonotype was seen many times. This sequence joins TRBV12-3 or TRBV12-4 and TRBJ2-2; D is perhaps TRBD1 (5 bases). This CDR3 is 15 amino acids long. Trimming took 6 bases from V and 3 from J, leaving 14 bases between them. The CDR3 loop is CASRHWGTDTGELFF. The DNA of the CDR3 is TGTGCCAGCAGACACTGGGGCACAGACACCGGGGAGCTGTTTTTT.

The rearrangement links TRBV9 to TRBJ2-7; possibly TRBD1 for D (6 bases). In germline, CDR1 is SGDLS, CDR2 YYNGEE. V was pared by 2 bases and J by 6 bases, with 12 bases between. This CDR3 is built from 13 residues. The CDR3 region is CASSVTGFTEQYF. In DNA, the CDR3 is TGTGCCAGCAGCGTCACAGGGTTCACCGAGCAGTACTTC.